Below are 21 T cell receptor beta chains sequenced from a single sample in a study of human T cells and chemical hapten exposure. Unique molecular identifiers were attached to individual cDNA molecules within the library. TCRdb passed the reads through MiXCR, listing each CDR3 protein once. The table includes over 4,000 distinct CDR3 sequences, 45% to 50% detected once. This sample's treatment: therapeutic diphenylcyclopropenone sensitization with weekly scalp DPC. Sequenced here: whole blood, sampled before DPC sensitization or 2, 6, or about 24 weeks after (not recorded which). The source is an adult with alopecia areata. Some clones in this sample may be carry-over from other donors' samples. This table probably holds off-target reads from a library built for another chain.

This clonotype came up a few times. The J gene is TRBJ1-1, the V gene TRBV7-2; TRBD1 agrees at 9 bases. Trimming cost V 5 bases and J 7 bases; bases outside gene matches: 11. Germline V gives CDR1 SGHTA, CDR2 FQGNSA. The CDR3 length is 15 residues. This CDR3 is CASSLTTGGIIEAFF. The CDR3 region has the DNA TGTGCCAGCAGCCTCACGACAGGGGGTATCATTGAAGCTTTCTTT. Looking up the rest from reference TRBV7-2 and TRBJ1-1 gives the full variable domain: GAGVSQSPSNKVTEKGKDVELRCDPISGHTALYWYRQSLGQGLEFLIYFQGNSAPDKSGLPSDRFSAERTGGSVSTLTIQRTQQEDSAVYLCASSLTTGGIIEAFFGQGTRLTVV.

This clonotype appeared a single time. As DNA, the CDR3 is TGCAGCGCTTCGGAACTAGCGGGGAATGAGCAGTTCTTC. It is translated as CSASELAGNEQFF. This chain connects TRBV29-1 to TRBJ2-1; 10 nucleotides agree with TRBD2. Germline CDR1 reads SQVTM; CDR2 reads ANQGSEA. The CDR3 is 13 residues long. The V segment lost 7 bases and the J segment 7 bases; nucleotides outside the gene matches: 7.

The sample holds a few counts of this clonotype. V and J are TRBV20-1 and TRBJ2-3; TRBD2 agrees at 10 bases. CDR3 length equals 14 residues. V lost 5 bases and J lost 5; bases outside the gene matches: 7. The V gene's germline CDR1 is DFQATT and CDR2 SNEGSKA (reference sequence). Written as DNA, the CDR3 is TGCAGTGCTTCCCCAAGCGGGAGGGGAGATACGCAGTATTTT. Translated: CSASPSGRGDTQYF.

This clonotype has only a few counts. This chain joins TRBV7-2 and TRBJ2-1; maybe TRBD2 (6 bases). The CDR3 has 18 amino acids. V was pared by 4 bases and J by 2 bases, with 21 bases between. Germline CDR1 and CDR2: SGHTA and FQGNSA. CDR3 coding DNA: TGTGCCAGCAGCTCGATGGCAGCGGGTCTAGCGCCCTACAATGAGCAGTTCTTC. This sequence encodes CASSSMAAGLAPYNEQFF.

The CDR3 region has the DNA TGTGCCATCAGTGAGCCCACCTCCCGGGCTAGCACAGATACGCAGTATTTT. It codes for CAISEPTSRASTDTQYF. The chain employs TRBV10-3 and TRBJ2-3; no clear D. V was clipped by 2 bases and J by 0 bases, with 15 bases between them. CDR1 and CDR2 from the germline V gene are ENHRY and SYGVKD. This CDR3 has 17 residues.

CDR3 residues: CASAGSSETYEQYF. The CDR3 region has the DNA TGTGCCAGCGCGGGGTCTTCGGAAACCTACGAGCAGTACTTC. The chain has TRBV12-3 or TRBV12-4 and TRBJ2-7, with D perhaps TRBD2 (6 bases). V gave up 8 bases and J gave up 2 bases, with 16 bases separating them. The CDR3 is 14 amino acids.

The genes are TRBV20-1 and TRBJ2-1, with 12 bases that match TRBD2. The trim removed 5 bases at V and 8 bases at J, leaving 4 bases unmatched. This CDR3 is built from 13 residues. Germline V gives CDR1 DFQATT, CDR2 SNEGSKA (reference sequence). CDR3 residues: CSASSGGADEQFF. For the CDR3, the DNA is TGCAGTGCTTCTAGCGGGGGGGCCGATGAGCAGTTCTTC.

The chain carries TRBV29-1 and TRBJ2-7; tentative D call: TRBD1 (6 bases). This CDR3 spans 12 amino acids. Germline CDR1 reads SQVTM; CDR2 reads ANQGSEA. V lost 7 bases and J 2 bases, leaving 12 bases between the germline ends. CDR3 sequence: CSAMGAPYEQYF. CDR3 in DNA: TGCAGCGCTATGGGGGCACCCTACGAGCAGTACTTC.

The gene calls are TRBV7-6 and TRBJ2-2; D is perhaps TRBD2 (5 bases). Trimming removed 3 bases at V and 1 base at J, with 9 bases between. The germline V gene encodes CDR1 SGHVS and CDR2 FNYEAQ. The CDR3 is 15 residues long. CDR3 sequence (DNA): TGTGCCAGCAGCTTTGGACTGGGGAACACCGGGGAGCTGTTTTTT. This sequence encodes CASSFGLGNTGELFF.

The chain joins TRBV6-5 to TRBJ2-7; a weak D match, TRBD1 (6 bases). The CDR3 runs 14 residues. V was clipped by 5 bases and J by 4 bases, with 15 bases between them. In germline, CDR1 is MNHEY, CDR2 SVGAGI. CDR3 DNA sequence: TGTGCCAGCAGTATCCGGGACGGACAGTACGAGCAGTACTTC. Protein sequence: CASSIRDGQYEQYF.

The chain joins TRBV11-2 to TRBJ2-7, with 7 positions matching TRBD1. CDR1 SGHAT and CDR2 FQNNGV come from the germline V gene. This CDR3 has 18 amino acids. V lost 1 base to trimming and J lost 7 bases; unmatched junction nucleotides: 19. The CDR3 DNA reads as TGTGCCAGCAGCTTAGGAGGCCCGAACAGGGGCCGCTTAGGAGAGCAGTACTTC. It codes for CASSLGGPNRGRLGEQYF. The full variable domain, in which reference TRBV11-2 and TRBJ2-7 provide the parts outside the CDR3, is EAGVAQSPRYKIIEKRQSVAFWCNPISGHATLYWYQQILGQGPKLLIQFQNNGVVDDSQLPKDRFSAERLKGVDSTLKIQPAKLEDSAVYLCASSLGGPNRGRLGEQYFGPGTRLTVT.

This clonotype was detected only a few times. V and J are TRBV7-7 and TRBJ2-7; no reliable D call. The germline V and J ends were trimmed by 2 bases and 5 bases, with 16 bases remaining between them. Germline V gene sequence: CDR1 SSHAT, CDR2 FNYEAQ (reference sequence). The CDR3 length is 15 residues. CDR3 region: CASSLITQSSHEQYF. The CDR3 bases are TGTGCCAGCAGCTTAATAACCCAATCGAGCCACGAGCAGTACTTC.

A few counts support this clonotype. The chain has TRBV19 and TRBJ2-4; D not resolved. CDR3 size: 11 residues. From germline, CDR1 is LNHDA and CDR2 SQIVND (reference sequence). Trimming stripped 3 bases from V and 8 bases from J, with 5 bases between. The CDR3 DNA is TGTGCCAGTAGTATTGATGACATTCAGTACTTC. This sequence encodes CASSIDDIQYF.

The chain employs TRBV28 and TRBJ2-7, with 9 nucleotides matching TRBD1. V lost 6 bases to trimming and J lost 3 bases; unmatched junction nucleotides: 12. CDR1 is MDHEN, CDR2 SYDVKM, per germline. The CDR3 sequence is 16 residues long. The chain's CDR3 is CASREPGQGLSYEQYF. The CDR3 nucleotides read TGTGCCAGCAGGGAGCCGGGACAGGGACTAAGCTACGAGCAGTACTTC.

This sequence joins TRBV7-2 and TRBJ2-3, with a tentative D call TRBD2 (6 bases). This CDR3 comprises 11 residues. Trimming removed 1 base from V and 10 bases from J, with 6 bases in between. The germline CDR1 and CDR2 sequences are SGHTA and FQGNSA. In DNA, the CDR3 is TGTGCCAGCAGCTTAGGGGAGGCGCAGTATTTT. It yields the protein CASSLGEAQYF.

Only a few counts were recorded for this clonotype. The V gene is TRBV5-6, the J gene TRBJ2-7; D remains ambiguous. CDR3 length equals 16 residues. CDR1 is SGHDT and CDR2 is YYEEEE in the germline V gene. Trimming took off 4 bases at V and 3 bases at J, with 20 bases between the two ends. CDR3 nucleotide sequence: TGTGCCAGCAGCCCCCTTTGGCCCGGCGCAATCTACGAGCAGTACTTC. It specifies CASSPLWPGAIYEQYF.

The chain joins TRBV5-1 to TRBJ2-3; D is uncertain. From germline, CDR1 is SGHRS and CDR2 YFSETQ. The V and J ends lost 6 bases and 1 base respectively, with 12 bases between them. The CDR3 loop spans 14 amino acids. Here the CDR3 DNA reads TGCGCCAGCACCTCCATCCAGGGCACAGATACGCAGTATTTT. Translating gives CASTSIQGTDTQYF.

CDR3 sequence: CASSLGYRGPTYEQYF. Written as DNA, the CDR3 is TGTGCCAGCAGCTTAGGGTACAGGGGCCCTACCTACGAGCAGTACTTC. The rearrangement uses TRBV7-8 and TRBJ2-7, with 7 bases lining up with TRBD1. The CDR3 extends over 16 amino acids. The germline CDR1 and CDR2 sequences are SGHVS and FQNEAQ. V trimming: 1 base; J trimming: 2 bases; junction bases outside the gene matches: 8.

The V gene is TRBV7-2, the J gene TRBJ2-3; tentatively, D is TRBD1 or TRBD2 (6 bases each). Trimming removed 6 bases from V and 2 bases from J, with 12 bases in between. The CDR3 extends over 14 amino acids. From germline, CDR1 is SGHTA and CDR2 FQGNSA. In nucleotides, the CDR3 is TGTGCCAGCAGGCGGGACACCTACACAGATACGCAGTATTTT. This gives the protein CASRRDTYTDTQYF. Using reference TRBV7-2 and TRBJ2-3 for the parts outside the CDR3, the full variable domain is GAGVSQSPSNKVTEKGKDVELRCDPISGHTALYWYRQSLGQGLEFLIYFQGNSAPDKSGLPSDRFSAERTGGSVSTLTIQRTQQEDSAVYLCASRRDTYTDTQYFGPGTRLTVL.

V gene TRBV7-6 combines with J gene TRBJ2-1; 10 bases fit TRBD1. CDR1 is SGHVS, CDR2 FNYEAQ, per germline. The CDR3 is made up of 17 amino acids. The trim removed 5 bases at V and 6 bases at J, leaving 13 bases unmatched. The CDR3 nucleotides are TGTGCCAGCAGCATACTAAACCCGGGACAGGGGATCAATGAGCAGTTCTTC. Translating it yields CASSILNPGQGINEQFF.

The V call is TRBV29-1, the J call TRBJ2-7, with D perhaps TRBD2 (6 bases). The V gene lost 3 bases and the J gene lost 2 bases, with 11 bases spanning the gap. Germline CDR1 and CDR2: SQVTM and ANQGSEA. CDR3 size: 13 residues. CDR3 region: CSVDSGGAYEQYF. For the CDR3, the DNA is TGCAGCGTTGATTCCGGCGGGGCCTACGAGCAGTACTTC.